This entry lists 14 T cell receptor beta chains sequenced from one sample in a study of cytomegalovirus exposure and HLA in healthy donors. Primers included in the PCR were 60 Vbeta and 13 Jbeta primers. Data came from immunoSEQ multiplex PCR; TCRdb stores just in-frame clones and leaves some out. This sample carries 130,000 or so clones, around 78% of them seen once, and the ten largest clones take roughly 6%. Sequencing was carried out using PBMCs. The receptors were sampled from a middle-aged woman in good health and CMV-seronegative.

This clone was found once. The rearrangement uses TRBV28 and TRBJ2-7, with 7 bases lining up with TRBD2. J was trimmed by 3 bases and V by 1 base; bases with no gene match: 18. From germline, CDR1 is MDHEN and CDR2 SYDVKM. The CDR3 length is 19 residues. The CDR3 region has the DNA TGTGCCAGCAGTTTATTTACCCGGACTAGGCCCCGGGGATACTACGAGCAGTACTTC. This translates into CASSLFTRTRPRGYYEQYF.

Details on this clone: The junction departs from germline at one end; a sequencing error may be responsible. The V call is TRBV7-9, the J call TRBJ1-3; D is perhaps TRBD1 (6 bases). In germline, CDR1 is SEHNR, CDR2 FQNEAQ (reference sequence). The CDR3 length is 12 residues. The CDR3 DNA follows: TGTTCCAGCAGCTCGGACAGTCCTCGGCCATATTTT. Encoded protein: CSSSSDSPRPYF.

The rearrangement uses TRBV27 and TRBJ2-7, with D possibly being TRBD2 (6 bases). V was cut by 3 bases and J by 6 bases, with 18 bases left in between. The length of the CDR3 is 15 residues. Germline assignment: CDR1 MNHEY and CDR2 SMNVEV (reference sequence). This chain's CDR3 is CASSFRGTPPAEQYF. DNA for the CDR3: TGTGCCAGCAGTTTCCGCGGGACCCCGCCGGCCGAGCAGTACTTC.

The V gene is TRBV7-9, the J gene TRBJ2-3; TRBD2 aligns across 10 bases. Germline CDR1 reads SEHNR; CDR2 reads FQNEAQ (reference sequence). After removal of 11 bases from V and 3 bases from J, the junction contained 17 bases not matched to a gene. The CDR3 has 17 amino acids. In DNA form, the CDR3 reads TGTGCCGGGGAGAGGGCTCAACTAGCGGGGTCGACAGATACGCAGTATTTT. Protein sequence: CAGERAQLAGSTDTQYF.

This clone was seen a handful of times. The rearrangement joins TRBV28 to TRBJ2-2; weak D call: TRBD2 (6 bases). The CDR3 is 17 amino acids. The V gene's germline CDR1 is MDHEN and CDR2 SYDVKM. V was shortened by 7 bases and J by 3 bases, with 21 bases between the two germline ends. CDR3 sequence (DNA): TGTGCCAGCACCGGTGCGGACTCGCGGGAAGACACCGGGGAGCTGTTTTTT. Its translation is CASTGADSREDTGELFF.

The chain couples TRBV19 to TRBJ2-7, with 10 bases fitting TRBD2. The junction had 7 bases not matched to a gene; V was cut back by 7 bases and J by 4 bases. The germline V gene has CDR1 LNHDA and CDR2 SQIVND (reference sequence). CDR3 length: 14 residues. In DNA, the CDR3 is TGTGCCAGTACTACTAGCGGGAATTCTTACGAGCAGTACTTC. Encoded protein: CASTTSGNSYEQYF.

V is TRBV29-1 and J is TRBJ2-1; 7 bases are shared with TRBD1. J was trimmed by 4 bases and V by 5 bases; bases with no gene match: 8. The CDR3 is 14 residues long. Per the germline V gene, CDR1 is SQVTM and CDR2 is ANQGSEA. In DNA, the CDR3 is TGCAGCGTTCGTTCCGGGACAGCGTACAATGAGCAGTTCTTC. Protein product: CSVRSGTAYNEQFF.

The chain employs TRBV6-1 and TRBJ1-3, with 8 bases identical to TRBD1. V trimming: 2 bases; J trimming: 2 bases; junction bases outside the gene matches: 5. CDR1 MNHNS and CDR2 SASEGT come from the germline V gene. The CDR3 totals 16 residues. The CDR3 is CASSEPGQGAGNTIYF. For the CDR3, the DNA is TGTGCCAGCAGTGAACCTGGACAGGGAGCTGGAAACACCATATATTTT.

The CDR3 DNA is TGTGCCAGTAGTTGGGCCCAAGATCAGCCCCAGCATTTT. The encoded protein is CASSWAQDQPQHF. This chain connects TRBV19 to TRBJ1-5; unclear D gene. CDR3 length: 13 residues. Germline lookup yields CDR1 LNHDA and CDR2 SQIVND (reference sequence). V was cut by 5 bases and J by 5 bases, with 10 bases left in between.

In DNA, the CDR3 is TGTGCCAGCAGCCGCGCCCCGCAAGAGACCCAGTACTTC. It yields the protein CASSRAPQETQYF. The rearrangement joins TRBV14 to TRBJ2-5; D remains unclear. This CDR3 contains 13 residues. The V and J ends lost 4 bases and 2 bases respectively, with 8 bases between them. CDR1 and CDR2 from the germline V gene are SGHDN and FVKESK.

The gene calls are TRBV19 and TRBJ2-7; 7 nucleotides line up with TRBD1. CDR3 length: 14 residues. Germline loops: CDR1 LNHDA, CDR2 SQIVND (reference sequence). J lost 2 bases, V lost 6 bases, and 7 bases had no gene match. The chain's CDR3 is CASRNQGGPYEQYF. DNA of the CDR3: TGTGCCAGTAGGAATCAAGGGGGCCCCTACGAGCAGTACTTC.

The rearrangement links TRBV7-9 to TRBJ2-7; TRBD2 agrees at 12 bases. CDR1 is SEHNR, CDR2 FQNEAQ, per germline (reference sequence). Trimming at V came to 8 bases and at J to 6 bases, leaving 5 bases not matched to a gene. The CDR3 is made up of 13 amino acids. The CDR3 spells CASSGTSGFEQYF. The CDR3 nucleotides read TGTGCCAGCTCCGGGACTAGCGGGTTCGAGCAGTACTTC.

The V and J genes are TRBV27 and TRBJ2-5, with D possibly TRBD1 on 5 matching bases. The CDR3 consists of 13 residues. CDR1 MNHEY and CDR2 SMNVEV come from the germline V gene (reference sequence). V lost 4 bases to trimming and J lost 4 bases, with 10 bases between them. CDR3 in DNA: TGTGCCAGCAGTTCCAGGGAAGGAGAGACCCAGTACTTC. It specifies CASSSREGETQYF.

Concerning this clone itself: One end of the junction does not line up with germline, which may come from a read error. The chain links TRBV10-1 to TRBJ2-1; 11 bases line up with TRBD2. The length of the CDR3 is 14 residues. CDR1 and CDR2 from the germline V gene are WNHNN and SYGVQD (reference sequence). CDR3 sequence reads: CASGTSGAYNERFF. CDR3 in DNA: TGCGCCAGCGGGACTAGCGGAGCCTACAATGAGCGGTTCTTC.